The rows below give T cell receptor beta chains drawn from one sample of a study of cytotoxic CD8 clonotypes in ibrutinib-treated CLL. The assay was immunoSEQ multiplex PCR, and TCRdb's table has in-frame clones only and misses some. This table holds under 150,000 clones, approximately 81% found once. Sequences were derived from PBMCs, sampled after 24 months of ibrutinib treatment. The source of these receptors is a human donor with chronic lymphocytic leukemia. Both conserved end residues are part of each CDR3. The order of the fields is clone size, J gene, V gene, D gene, CDR3 protein, CDR3 DNA. D genes are given only for firm matches. Size is stated for part of the rows, as once, few or many counts, or as a class when the clone is expanded.

size: .
J: TRBJ1-4
V: TRBV25-1
D: TRBD1
CDR3: CASSGTGQGAEKLFF
DNA: TGTGCCAGCAGTGGGACGGGACAGGGGGCTGAAAAACTGTTTTTT

size: few
J: TRBJ2-3
V: TRBV7-9
D: TRBD1
CDR3: CASSTTGGTDTQYF
DNA: TGTGCCAGCAGCACGACAGGGGGCACAGATACGCAGTATTTT

size: .
J: TRBJ2-7
V: TRBV5-4
D: .
CDR3: CASSLGQVWGSEQYF
DNA: TGTGCCAGCAGCTTGGGACAGGTTTGGGGCAGCGAGCAGTACTTC

size: .
J: TRBJ1-4
V: TRBV29-1
D: .
CDR3: CSVRKATNEKLFF
DNA: TGCAGCGTTAGGAAAGCAACTAATGAAAAACTGTTTTTT

size: .
J: TRBJ1-1
V: TRBV2
D: .
CDR3: CASRWTVNTEAFF
DNA: TGTGCCAGCAGGTGGACAGTGAACACTGAAGCTTTCTTT

size: few
J: TRBJ1-6
V: TRBV7-6
D: TRBD1
CDR3: CASSLGPGQGSTLHF
DNA: TGTGCCAGCAGCTTAGGGCCGGGACAGGGGAGCACCCTCCACTTT

size: few
J: TRBJ1-6
V: TRBV6-6
D: TRBD1
CDR3: CASSPTGQAYNSPLHF
DNA: TGTGCCAGCAGCCCGACAGGGCAGGCCTATAATTCACCCCTCCACTTT

size: .
J: TRBJ1-4
V: TRBV7-2
D: TRBD1
CDR3: CASSEYRGPNEKLFF
DNA: TGTGCCAGCAGCGAGTACAGGGGTCCTAATGAAAAACTGTTTTTT

size: .
J: TRBJ2-1
V: TRBV6-1
D: .
CDR3: CASSRRGGYNEQFF
DNA: TGTGCCAGCAGCCGGAGAGGGGGCTACAATGAGCAGTTCTTC

size: .
J: TRBJ1-1
V: TRBV4-3
D: .
CDR3: CASSNRPGNEAFF
DNA: TGCGCCAGCAGCAATCGACCCGGGAATGAAGCTTTCTTT

size: .
J: TRBJ1-4
V: TRBV6-5
D: .
CDR3: CASRNSRGYNEKLFF
DNA: TGTGCCAGCAGGAACAGCAGGGGATATAATGAAAAACTGTTTTTT

size: .
J: TRBJ2-1
V: TRBV19
D: TRBD1
CDR3: CASSVRDRGNNEQFF
DNA: TGTGCCAGTAGTGTCCGGGACAGGGGAAACAATGAGCAGTTCTTC

size: once
J: TRBJ2-1
V: TRBV29-1
D: .
CDR3: CSVVLGGSYNEQFF
DNA: TGCAGCGTTGTTTTAGGTGGCTCCTACAATGAGCAGTTCTTC

size: .
J: TRBJ1-1
V: TRBV5-4
D: .
CDR3: CASSLWAGTEAFF
DNA: TGTGCCAGCAGCTTATGGGCAGGCACTGAAGCTTTCTTT

size: .
J: TRBJ1-2
V: TRBV11-2
D: .
CDR3: CASSLEFGGQLLGGYTF
DNA: TGTGCCAGCAGCTTAGAGTTTGGCGGACAGCTGCTAGGTGGCTACACCTTC

size: .
J: TRBJ1-2
V: TRBV28
D: .
CDR3: CASREMRAYGYTF
DNA: TGTGCCAGTCGTGAGATGCGAGCCTATGGCTACACCTTC

size: .
J: TRBJ2-2
V: TRBV19
D: .
CDR3: CASSPLGQTNTGELFF
DNA: TGTGCCAGTAGTCCCCTCGGACAGACGAACACCGGGGAGCTGTTTTTT

size: .
J: TRBJ2-6
V: TRBV30
D: .
CDR3: CAWSVRSSGANVLTF
DNA: TGTGCCTGGAGTGTTAGGAGCTCTGGGGCCAACGTCCTGACTTTC

size: .
J: TRBJ1-4
V: TRBV27
D: .
CDR3: CASTTWGATNEKLFF
DNA: TGTGCCAGCACCACCTGGGGTGCAACTAATGAAAAACTGTTTTTT

size: .
J: TRBJ2-5
V: TRBV4-3
D: TRBD2
CDR3: CASSHPPTWERGVQETQYF
DNA: TGCGCCAGCAGCCACCCACCCACTTGGGAGCGGGGGGTACAAGAGACCCAGTACTTC

size: .
J: TRBJ1-4
V: TRBV28
D: .
CDR3: CASSLWTDRTNEKLFF
DNA: TGTGCCAGCAGTTTATGGACAGACCGAACTAATGAAAAACTGTTTTTT

size: .
J: TRBJ2-3
V: TRBV27
D: .
CDR3: CASSTADTQYF
DNA: TGTGCCAGCAGTACCGCAGATACGCAGTATTTT

size: .
J: TRBJ2-2
V: TRBV11-2
D: .
CDR3: CASSLEGRPLNTGELFF
DNA: TGTGCCAGCAGCTTAGAAGGCCGACCGCTTAACACCGGGGAGCTGTTTTTT

size: .
J: TRBJ1-2
V: TRBV6-1
D: TRBD1
CDR3: CASRTQTGQNYGYTF
DNA: TGTGCCAGCAGGACGCAGACAGGGCAAAACTATGGCTACACCTTC

size: .
J: TRBJ2-1
V: TRBV9
D: .
CDR3: CASSVATGMQPYNEQFF
DNA: TGTGCCAGCAGCGTAGCTACAGGGATGCAGCCGTACAATGAGCAGTTCTTC

size: .
J: TRBJ2-1
V: TRBV7-9
D: TRBD1
CDR3: CASRSRQGNEQFF
DNA: TGTGCCAGCAGATCTCGACAGGGGAATGAGCAGTTCTTC

size: .
J: TRBJ2-7
V: TRBV5-5
D: .
CDR3: CASSQAYEQYF
DNA: TGTGCCAGCAGTCAAGCCTACGAGCAGTACTTC

size: .
J: TRBJ2-7
V: TRBV5-1
D: TRBD2
CDR3: CASSDTSGMTYEQYF
DNA: TGCGCCAGCAGCGATACTAGCGGGATGACCTACGAGCAGTACTTC